Following are 18 T cell receptor beta chains from one sample sequenced in a study of blood T cell repertoires in COVID-19. Data came from immunoSEQ multiplex PCR; TCRdb stores just in-frame clones and leaves some out. The profile shows 200,000 to 250,000 clones, about 91% of them singletons. The sequencing input was PBMCs or T cells enriched from blood (not recorded which). The receptors come from a woman aged 50 to 60 with acute COVID-19.

The chain employs TRBV7-3 and TRBJ2-3, with 10 positions matching TRBD2. V shed 4 bases and J 4 bases; nucleotides not matched to a gene: 8. CDR1 is SGHTA, CDR2 FQGTGA, per germline. The length of the CDR3 is 16 residues. The CDR3 reads CASSSVGSGRSDTQYF. DNA of the CDR3: TGTGCCAGCAGCTCCGTAGGTAGCGGGAGGTCAGATACGCAGTATTTT.

V usage is TRBV29-1 and J usage is TRBJ2-7; TRBD1 might be the D (7 bases). Germline lookup yields CDR1 SQVTM and CDR2 ANQGSEA. Trimming removed 5 bases at V and 5 bases at J, with 13 bases between. The CDR3 spans 12 residues. This chain's CDR3 is CSVHRGGDEQYF. The CDR3 DNA follows: TGCAGCGTTCACAGGGGAGGCGACGAGCAGTACTTC.

As DNA, the CDR3 is TGTGCCAGCAGCGAGGGTAATGAGCAGTTCTTC. Its translation is CASSEGNEQFF. The chain couples TRBV11-2 to TRBJ2-1; D is possibly TRBD2 (5 bases). Trimming left V 5 bases short and J 7 bases short, with 6 bases between. The CDR3 loop spans 11 amino acids. Germline loops: CDR1 SGHAT, CDR2 FQNNGV.

This chain joins TRBV27 and TRBJ2-7, with D maybe TRBD1 (6 bases). The CDR3 is made up of 17 amino acids. V lost 0 bases and J lost 1, with 16 bases in between. CDR1 and CDR2 from the germline V gene are MNHEY and SMNVEV (reference sequence). The CDR3 coding sequence is TGTGCCAGCAGTTTATCGCTAGGGGACAACCCTTCCTACGAGCAGTACTTC. As protein: CASSLSLGDNPSYEQYF.

This chain connects TRBV18 to TRBJ2-7; D might be TRBD2 (5 bases). The CDR3 sequence is 16 residues long. V was cut by 5 bases and J by 3 bases, with 20 bases left in between. CDR1 and CDR2 (germline): KGHSH, LQKENI. CDR3 in amino acids: CASSISGYEGDYEQYF. CDR3 DNA sequence: TGTGCCAGCTCAATTTCGGGATATGAGGGTGACTACGAGCAGTACTTC.

The V and J genes are TRBV7-9 and TRBJ2-7; D uncertain. V lost 5 bases to trimming and J lost 3 bases, with 5 bases between them. This CDR3 has 11 amino acids. Germline loops: CDR1 SEHNR, CDR2 FQNEAQ (reference sequence). The CDR3: CASSAYYEQYF. The CDR3 DNA reads as TGTGCCAGCAGCGCCTACTACGAGCAGTACTTC.

Only one count was recorded for this clone. The chain recombines TRBV6-5 with TRBJ2-3; D perhaps matches TRBD1 (6 bases). Trimming stripped 2 bases from V and 5 bases from J, with 8 bases between. The CDR3 has 13 residues. CDR1 and CDR2 from the germline V gene are MNHEY and SVGAGI. The DNA of the CDR3 is TGTGCCAGCAGTTACGAGGGGGTAGATACGCAGTATTTT. Translation gives CASSYEGVDTQYF.

The chain couples TRBV29-1 to TRBJ2-2, with D perhaps TRBD2 (5 bases). The CDR3 contains 13 residues. V gave up 3 bases and J gave up 3 bases, with 8 bases separating them. The V gene's germline CDR1 is SQVTM and CDR2 ANQGSEA. The CDR3, as DNA: TGCAGCGTTGATCGGGGTTACACCGGGGAGCTGTTTTTT. Translating it yields CSVDRGYTGELFF.

This clone was picked up a small number of times. The genes are TRBV28 and TRBJ1-5; tentative D call: TRBD1 (5 bases). V was trimmed by 9 bases and J by 7 bases, leaving 19 bases between them. The length of the CDR3 is 14 residues. Germline V gives CDR1 MDHEN, CDR2 SYDVKM. CDR3 in amino acids: CASLSGTLHQPQHF. The CDR3 DNA is TGTGCCAGTCTCTCCGGGACTCTTCACCAGCCCCAGCATTTT.

This chain uses TRBV15 with TRBJ1-1; TRBD1 matches at 7 bases. The CDR3 loop spans 16 amino acids. Germline CDR1 reads LNHNV; CDR2 reads YYDKDF (reference sequence). The J segment lost 6 bases and the V segment lost 2 bases, leaving 12 bases of the junction unmatched. CDR3 DNA sequence: TGTGCCACCAGCAGACCCCAGCTTAGACAGGGCCCTGAAGCTTTCTTT. Its translation: CATSRPQLRQGPEAFF. Full variable domain (outside the CDR3, taken from reference TRBV15 and TRBJ1-1): DAMVIQNPRYQVTQFGKPVTLSCSQTLNHNVMYWYQQKSSQAPKLLFHYYDKDFNNEADTPDNFQSRRPNTSFCFLDIRSPGLGDTAMYLCATSRPQLRQGPEAFFGQGTRLTVV.

The chain links TRBV7-2 to TRBJ2-7; tentative D call: TRBD1 (6 bases). The CDR3 is 12 amino acids. CDR1 SGHTA and CDR2 FQGNSA come from the germline V gene. Between the trimmed V and J ends, which lost 4 bases and 6 bases, there was a span of 10 bases. CDR3 DNA: TGTGCCAGCAGCTCGGGGACACGCGAGCAGTACTTC. It encodes CASSSGTREQYF.

J is TRBJ1-5 and V is TRBV18; possibly TRBD1 for D (5 bases). V lost 2 bases to trimming and J lost 7 bases, with 12 bases between them. The CDR3 is made up of 14 amino acids. Germline CDR1 reads KGHSH; CDR2 reads LQKENI. The CDR3 coding sequence is TGTGCCAGCTCACCAAACGACGACAGCCAGCCCCAGCATTTT. Translation: CASSPNDDSQPQHF. The full variable domain, in which reference TRBV18 and TRBJ1-5 provide the parts outside the CDR3, is NAGVMQNPRHLVRRRGQEARLRCSPMKGHSHVYWYRQLPEEGLKFMVYLQKENIIDESGMPKERFSAEFPKEGPSILRIQQVVRGDSAAYFCASSPNDDSQPQHFGDGTRLSIL.

This clone was recorded many times. The chain joins TRBV4-2 to TRBJ1-3; no reliable D call. CDR1 LGHNA and CDR2 YNFKEQ come from the germline V gene. With 1 base removed from V and 3 bases from J, the gap between germline ends came to 7 bases. The CDR3 sequence is 14 residues long. The CDR3 sequence: CASSQGHSGNTIYF. For the CDR3, the DNA is TGTGCCAGCAGCCAAGGACATAGTGGAAACACCATATATTTT.

The chain has TRBV18 and TRBJ2-7; D is perhaps TRBD1 (6 bases). The CDR3 extends over 14 amino acids. Trimming stripped 6 bases from V and 3 bases from J, with 15 bases between. Per germline, CDR1 KGHSH and CDR2 LQKENI. The CDR3 protein is CASSPKRDNYEQYF. The CDR3 bases are TGTGCCAGCTCCCCTAAGAGGGACAACTACGAGCAGTACTTC.

The chain employs TRBV11-3 and TRBJ2-1, with TRBD2 matching 10 bases. CDR1 SGHNT and CDR2 YENEEA come from the germline V gene. The V and J ends lost 6 bases and 9 bases, in that order; junction bases with no gene match: 5. This CDR3 region has 13 residues. This CDR3 is CASSWTSGGEQFF. As DNA, the CDR3 is TGTGCCAGCAGTTGGACTAGCGGAGGTGAGCAGTTCTTC. The full variable domain, completed using reference TRBV11-3 and TRBJ2-1, is EAGVVQSPRYKIIEKKQPVAFWCNPISGHNTLYWYLQNLGQGPELLIRYENEEAVDDSQLPKDRFSAERLKGVDSTLKIQPAELGDSAVYLCASSWTSGGEQFFGPGTRLTVL.

Points on this clone: A junction end diverges from the germline sequence, so it may reflect a read error. The J gene is TRBJ1-2, the V gene TRBV2, with D perhaps TRBD1 (6 bases). Germline V gene data show CDR1 as SNHLY and CDR2 as FYNNEI. The CDR3 sequence is 15 residues long. The CDR3 reads CASRRLGTTNYGYTF. The CDR3, as DNA: TGTGCCAGCAGACGGTTGGGGACAACTAATTATGGCTACACCTTC. The variable domain in full, completed from reference TRBV2 and TRBJ1-2, reads EPEVTQTPSHQVTQMGQEVILRCVPISNHLYFYWYRQILGQKVEFLVSFYNNEISEKSEIFDDQFSVERPDGSNFTLKIRSTKLEDSAMYFCASRRLGTTNYGYTFGSGTRLTVV.

This clone was detected only a few times. This sequence joins TRBV7-2 and TRBJ1-5; no definite D call. Trimming cost V 6 bases and J 2 bases, with 8 bases left between them. CDR1 and CDR2 (germline): SGHTA, FQGNSA. The CDR3 runs 13 residues. CDR3 region: CASRGGGNQPQHF. The CDR3 DNA sequence: TGTGCCAGCAGGGGCGGGGGCAATCAGCCCCAGCATTTT.

The chain has TRBV6-5 and TRBJ2-5, with 9 positions matching TRBD1. Germline assignment: CDR1 MNHEY and CDR2 SVGAGI. The length of the CDR3 is 14 residues. V shed 6 bases and J 4 bases; nucleotides not matched to a gene: 6. The CDR3 DNA reads as TGTGCCAGCAGGTTCCGGGACAGGGCAGAGACCCAGTACTTC. Its translation: CASRFRDRAETQYF.